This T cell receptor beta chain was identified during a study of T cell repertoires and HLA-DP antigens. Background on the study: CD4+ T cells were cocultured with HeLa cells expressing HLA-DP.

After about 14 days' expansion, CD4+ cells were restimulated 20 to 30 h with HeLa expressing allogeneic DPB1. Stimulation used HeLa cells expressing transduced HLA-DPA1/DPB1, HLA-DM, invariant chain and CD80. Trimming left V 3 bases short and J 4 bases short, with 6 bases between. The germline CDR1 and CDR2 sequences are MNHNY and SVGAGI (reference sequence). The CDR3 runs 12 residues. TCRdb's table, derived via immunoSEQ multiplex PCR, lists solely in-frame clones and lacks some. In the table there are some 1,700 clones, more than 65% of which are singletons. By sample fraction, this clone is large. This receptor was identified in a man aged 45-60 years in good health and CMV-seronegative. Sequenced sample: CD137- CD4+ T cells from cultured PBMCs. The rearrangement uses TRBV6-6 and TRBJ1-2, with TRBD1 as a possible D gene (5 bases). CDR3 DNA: TGTGCCAGCAGTTATGGGACCTATGGCTACACCTTC. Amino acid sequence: CASSYGTYGYTF.